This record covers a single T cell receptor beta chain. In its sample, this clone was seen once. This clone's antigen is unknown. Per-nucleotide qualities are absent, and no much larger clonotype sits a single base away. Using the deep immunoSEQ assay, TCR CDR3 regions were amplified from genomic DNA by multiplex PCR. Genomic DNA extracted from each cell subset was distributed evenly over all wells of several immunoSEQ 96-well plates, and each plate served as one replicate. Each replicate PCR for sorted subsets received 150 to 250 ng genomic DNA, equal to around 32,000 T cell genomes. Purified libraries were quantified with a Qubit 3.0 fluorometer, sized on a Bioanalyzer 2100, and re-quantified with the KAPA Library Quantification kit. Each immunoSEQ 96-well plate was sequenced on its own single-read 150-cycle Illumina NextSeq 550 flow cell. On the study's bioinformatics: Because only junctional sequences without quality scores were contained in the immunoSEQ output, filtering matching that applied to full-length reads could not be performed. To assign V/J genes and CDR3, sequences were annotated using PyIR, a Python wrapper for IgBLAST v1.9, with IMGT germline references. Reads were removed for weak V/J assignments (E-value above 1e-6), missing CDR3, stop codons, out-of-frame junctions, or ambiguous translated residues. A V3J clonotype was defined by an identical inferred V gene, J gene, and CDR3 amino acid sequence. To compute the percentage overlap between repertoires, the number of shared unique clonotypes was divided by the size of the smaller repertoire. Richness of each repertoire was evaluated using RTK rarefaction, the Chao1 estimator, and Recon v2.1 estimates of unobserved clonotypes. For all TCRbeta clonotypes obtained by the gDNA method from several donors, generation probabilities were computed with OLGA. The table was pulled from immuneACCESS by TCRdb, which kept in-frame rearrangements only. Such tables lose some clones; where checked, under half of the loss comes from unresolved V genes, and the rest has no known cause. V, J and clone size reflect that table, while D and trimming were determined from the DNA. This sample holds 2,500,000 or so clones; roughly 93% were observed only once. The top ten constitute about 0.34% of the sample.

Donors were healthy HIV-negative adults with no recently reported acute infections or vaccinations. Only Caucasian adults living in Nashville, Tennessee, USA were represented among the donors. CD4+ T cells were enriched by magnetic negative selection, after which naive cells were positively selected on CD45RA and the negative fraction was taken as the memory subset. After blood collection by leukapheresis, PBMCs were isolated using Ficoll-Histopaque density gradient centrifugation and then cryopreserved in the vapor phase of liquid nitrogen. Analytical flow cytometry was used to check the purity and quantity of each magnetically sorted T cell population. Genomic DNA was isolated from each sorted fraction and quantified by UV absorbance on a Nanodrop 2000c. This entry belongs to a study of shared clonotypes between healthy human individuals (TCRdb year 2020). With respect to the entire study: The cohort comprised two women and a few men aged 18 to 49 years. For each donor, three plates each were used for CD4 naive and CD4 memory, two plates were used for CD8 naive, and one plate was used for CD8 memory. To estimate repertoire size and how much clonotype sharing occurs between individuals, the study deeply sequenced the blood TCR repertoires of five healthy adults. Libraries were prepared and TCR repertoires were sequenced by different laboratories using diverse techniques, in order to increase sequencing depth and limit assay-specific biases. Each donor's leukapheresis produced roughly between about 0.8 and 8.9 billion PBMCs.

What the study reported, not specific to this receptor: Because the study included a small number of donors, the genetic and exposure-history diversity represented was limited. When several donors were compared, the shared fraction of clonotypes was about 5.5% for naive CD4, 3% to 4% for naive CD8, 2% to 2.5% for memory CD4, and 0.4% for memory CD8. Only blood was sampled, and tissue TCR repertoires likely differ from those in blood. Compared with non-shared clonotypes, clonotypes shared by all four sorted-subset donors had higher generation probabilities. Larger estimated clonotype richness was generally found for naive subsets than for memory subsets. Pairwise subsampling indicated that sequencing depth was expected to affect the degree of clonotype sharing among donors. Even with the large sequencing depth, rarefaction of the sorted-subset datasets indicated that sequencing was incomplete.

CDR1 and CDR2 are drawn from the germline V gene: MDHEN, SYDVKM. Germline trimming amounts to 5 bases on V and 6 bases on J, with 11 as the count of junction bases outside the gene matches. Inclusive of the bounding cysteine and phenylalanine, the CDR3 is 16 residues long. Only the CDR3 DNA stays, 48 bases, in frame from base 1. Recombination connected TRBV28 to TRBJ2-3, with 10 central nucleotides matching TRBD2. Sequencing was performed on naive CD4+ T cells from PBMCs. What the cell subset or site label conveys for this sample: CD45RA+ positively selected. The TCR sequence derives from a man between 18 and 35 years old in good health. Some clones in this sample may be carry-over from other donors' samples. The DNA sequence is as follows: TGTGCCAGCAGTCCATTCGTAGCGGGAGGATCGGATACGCAGTATTTT. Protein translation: CASSPFVAGGSDTQYF.